The T cell receptor (beta chain) under discussion was sequenced for a study of T cells expressing NK-cell markers. Study background: It was from sorted CD3+CD56+NKG2C+, CD3+CD56+NKG2C- and CD3+CD56-NKG2C+ T cells that TCR beta repertoires came. Seven of the eight sequenced donors were classified as HCMV-seropositive, and one was classified as seronegative. Study results and limitations: One observes that, in a few donors, these clonotypes were also the leading ones within the CD3+CD56-NKG2C+ fraction.

Remarks on this clonotype: Its antigen is unidentified.

The CDR3 spans 13 residues. Germline V gives CDR1 KGHSH, CDR2 LQKENI. TCRdb processed the 5' RACE reads again and assigns one entry to each CDR3 protein, with no DNA. The sample has 300,000 to 450,000 distinct CDR3 sequences; the top ten hold around 5.2%. Sequenced sample: blood T cells: a sorted CD56 or NKG2C T cell subset, CD4+ or CD8+ T cells, or bulk PBMC T cells (not recorded which). The rearrangement uses TRBV18 and TRBJ1-2; TCRdb's D call, TRBD1, is unchecked because there is no DNA. The source of this sequence is a man aged 18 to 70 in good health. The CDR3 is CASRGGGLYGYTF.